This TCR beta chain was recovered during a study of beta chain features in type 1 diabetes. Whole-study results and caveats: All four CD4+ subsets of Type 1 diabetes patients contained TCRB CDR3s that were moderately but significantly shorter.

This clone has a count of ten or more. Its matching antigen is unknown. The V gene's germline CDR1 is SEHNR and CDR2 FQNEAQ (reference sequence). This CDR3 spans 16 amino acids. With 10 bases removed from V and 6 bases from J, the gap between germline ends came to 25 bases. The study reverse transcribed the entire isolated RNA, so it sequenced expressed TCRB transcripts. Data came from immunoSEQ multiplex PCR; TCRdb stores just in-frame clones and leaves some out. The sample includes about 370,000 clones, 9.5% to 10% of them seen just once. The receptor comes from a man in his thirties or forties with type 1 diabetes. Specimen: central memory CD4+ T cells from blood. The rearrangement links TRBV7-9 to TRBJ2-1; the D call may be TRBD1 or TRBD2 (5 bases each). This CDR3 reads CATAFYGGNLGNEQFF. The CDR3 DNA reads TGTGCCACCGCATTCTATGGGGGAAACCTGGGCAATGAGCAGTTCTTC.